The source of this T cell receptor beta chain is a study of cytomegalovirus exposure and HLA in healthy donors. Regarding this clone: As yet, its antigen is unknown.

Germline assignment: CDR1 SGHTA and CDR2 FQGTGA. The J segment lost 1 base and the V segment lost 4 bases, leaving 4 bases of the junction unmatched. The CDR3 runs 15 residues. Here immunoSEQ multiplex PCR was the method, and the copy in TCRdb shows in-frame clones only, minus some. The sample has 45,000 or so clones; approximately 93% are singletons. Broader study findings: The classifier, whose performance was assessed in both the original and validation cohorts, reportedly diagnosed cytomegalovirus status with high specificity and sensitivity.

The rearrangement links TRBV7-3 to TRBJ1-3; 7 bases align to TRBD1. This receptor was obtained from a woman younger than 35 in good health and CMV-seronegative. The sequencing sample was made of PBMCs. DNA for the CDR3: TGTGCCAGCAGCTCAGGGGGGAAGTCTGGAAACACCATATATTTT. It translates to CASSSGGKSGNTIYF.